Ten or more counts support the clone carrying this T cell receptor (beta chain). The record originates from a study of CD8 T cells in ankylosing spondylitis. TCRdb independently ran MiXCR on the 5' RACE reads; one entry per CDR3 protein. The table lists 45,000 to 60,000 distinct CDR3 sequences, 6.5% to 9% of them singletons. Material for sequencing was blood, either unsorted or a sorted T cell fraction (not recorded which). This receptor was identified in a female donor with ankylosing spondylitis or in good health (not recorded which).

In DNA form, the CDR3 reads TGCGCCAGCAGCTTGACAGGGGGCCAGGGAGATACGCAGTATTTT. It encodes CASSLTGGQGDTQYF. The rearrangement uses TRBV5-1 and TRBJ2-3; 9 positions agree with TRBD1. Trimming at V came to 1 base and at J to 5 bases, leaving 5 bases not matched to a gene. This CDR3 has 15 amino acids. The germline gives CDR1 SGHRS, CDR2 YFSETQ.